The 28 T cell receptor beta chains listed next were all sequenced from one sample in a study of vaccination and CD4 T cells after COVID-19. Antigen specificity for these receptors is unknown. The treatment here: roughly ten-day PBMC culture with coronavirus spike peptide pools or control peptides (ViraFEST assay). The Oncomine TCR Beta short-read assay was applied to DNA of cultured CD4+ T cells. TCRdb reprocessed the PCR reads with MiXCR, giving one entry per CDR3 protein. The data contain fewer than 15,000 distinct CDR3 sequences, about two fifths of them singletons. Material for sequencing was CD4+ T cells from blood, cultured in vitro. Receptor source: a human donor who had recovered from COVID-19.

This clonotype is labeled as medium-sized. The chain combines TRBV24-1 with TRBJ2-3; D not certain. CDR1 and CDR2 (germline): KGHDR, SFDVKD. V was pared by 4 bases and J by 0 bases, with 13 bases between. The CDR3 extends over 16 amino acids. Here the CDR3 DNA reads TGTGCCACCAGTGACGTTGACACAGCTAGCACAGATACGCAGTATTTT. It codes for CATSDVDTASTDTQYF.

The chain has TRBV2 and TRBJ2-2; 7 positions agree with TRBD1. The CDR3 covers 13 residues. Germline V lookup: CDR1 SNHLY, CDR2 FYNNEI. DNA of the CDR3: TGTGGCTCTGGACAGGAGAACACCGGGGAGCTGTTTTTT. It codes for CGSGQENTGELFF.

The V gene is TRBV4-3, the J gene TRBJ2-1; the match to TRBD1 covers 9 bases. The CDR3 runs to 15 residues. Per the germline V gene, CDR1 is LGHNA and CDR2 is YSLEER. Losses at the gene ends were 5 bases for V and 3 bases for J; bases not matched to a gene: 5. The CDR3 DNA reads as TGCGCCAGCAGCTCACAGGGGGCTTTCTACAATGAGCAGTTCTTC. Translated: CASSSQGAFYNEQFF.

J is TRBJ2-1 and V is TRBV20-1, with D perhaps matching TRBD1 (5 bases). The CDR3 spans 15 residues. The V gene lost 3 bases and the J gene lost 5 bases, with 17 bases spanning the gap. Germline V gene lookup returns CDR1 DFQATT and CDR2 SNEGSKA (reference sequence). The CDR3 loop reads CSASPPTRAHNEQFF. The CDR3 DNA sequence: TGCAGTGCTAGCCCCCCGACCAGGGCACACAATGAGCAGTTCTTC.

This clonotype was counted only a few times. This sequence joins TRBV30 and TRBJ2-7, with 9 nucleotides matching TRBD2. Germline loops: CDR1 GTSNPN, CDR2 SVGIG (reference sequence). The CDR3 is 12 amino acids. V lost 2 bases and J lost 10; bases outside the gene matches: 6. CDR3 in amino acids: CAWSWREGPQYF. In nucleotides, the CDR3 is TGTGCCTGGAGTTGGCGGGAGGGGCCCCAGTACTTC.

V usage is TRBV2 and J usage is TRBJ2-5; 7 nucleotides agree with TRBD2. Unmatched junction bases numbered 8, after V lost 3 bases and J lost 4 bases. Germline values: CDR1 SNHLY, CDR2 FYNNEI. This CDR3 spans 15 amino acids. Written as DNA, the CDR3 is TGTGCCAGCAGTGAGGGAGGGAGGGCCGTAGAGACCCAGTACTTC. It specifies CASSEGGRAVETQYF.

This chain connects TRBV28 to TRBJ2-5, with TRBD2 matching 9 bases. Germline V gene lookup returns CDR1 MDHEN and CDR2 SYDVKM. With 6 bases clipped from V and 0 bases from J, the junction kept 8 bases outside the gene matches. The CDR3 extends over 16 amino acids. This chain's CDR3 is CASRGRAGGYQETQYF. The CDR3 nucleotides are TGTGCCAGCAGGGGTCGTGCGGGAGGGTACCAAGAGACCCAGTACTTC.

This clonotype came up a few times. The rearrangement joins TRBV2 to TRBJ2-5; 7 bases fit TRBD2. CDR3 size: 18 residues. The V gene's germline CDR1 is SNHLY and CDR2 FYNNEI. Germline trimming cut 3 bases from V and 0 bases from J; bases unmatched to any gene: 13. The CDR3 bases are TGTGCCAGCAGTGAGTACCAGGGCAGACTAGCTTACCAAGAGACCCAGTACTTC. Protein product: CASSEYQGRLAYQETQYF.

V usage is TRBV5-1 and J usage is TRBJ2-1; no firm D call. From germline, CDR1 is SGHRS and CDR2 YFSETQ. CDR3 size: 12 residues. The V end was cut by 2 bases, the J end by 7 bases, with 7 bases between. CDR3 residues: CASSLLGNEQFF. The CDR3, as DNA: TGCGCCAGCAGCTTACTGGGGAATGAGCAGTTCTTC.

The sample holds a few counts of this clonotype. J is TRBJ1-1 and V is TRBV4-1, with 8 positions matching TRBD1. The CDR3 runs to 16 residues. V lost 4 bases, J lost 0 bases, and 7 bases stayed unmatched. CDR1 and CDR2 (germline): MGHRA, YSYEKL. CDR3 sequence (DNA): TGCGCCAGCAGCCCGTTGGACAGGGCCATGAACACTGAAGCTTTCTTT. Protein product: CASSPLDRAMNTEAFF.

This chain uses TRBV19 with TRBJ1-1; D remains ambiguous. The length of the CDR3 is 12 residues. Between the trimmed V and J ends, which lost 3 bases and 11 bases, there was a span of 13 bases. CDR1 is LNHDA and CDR2 is SQIVND in the germline V gene (reference sequence). The CDR3 DNA sequence: TGTGCCAGTAGTATTCTTGAGGGTCGGGCTTTCTTT. As protein: CASSILEGRAFF.

The V call is TRBV28, the J call TRBJ2-4; TRBD2 matches at 7 bases. The germline V gene has CDR1 MDHEN and CDR2 SYDVKM. Trimming at V came to 5 bases and at J to 2 bases, leaving 9 bases not matched to a gene. The CDR3 loop spans 16 amino acids. The DNA of the CDR3 is TGTGCCAGCAGTCTTCTTGGCGGGAGAACCAAAAACATTCAGTACTTC. It codes for CASSLLGGRTKNIQYF.

This chain joins TRBV12-3 or TRBV12-4 and TRBJ2-7; D remains ambiguous. The V gene lost 3 bases and the J gene lost 5 bases, with 5 bases spanning the gap. The CDR3 consists of 11 residues. The DNA of the CDR3 is TGTGCCAGCAGTTTGAGGAACGAGCAGTACTTC. It specifies CASSLRNEQYF.

The chain has TRBV30 and TRBJ1-1, with 7 nucleotides matching TRBD1. This CDR3 comprises 13 residues. Germline lookup yields CDR1 GTSNPN and CDR2 SVGIG (reference sequence). J lost 1 base, V lost 5 bases, and 4 bases had no gene match. The CDR3 bases are TGTGCCTGGTACCGGGACAGGAACACTGAAGCTTTCTTT. Amino acid sequence: CAWYRDRNTEAFF.

This clonotype occurred a few times. The CDR3: CSASTGNEQFF. The CDR3 bases are TGCAGTGCTAGTACGGGTAATGAGCAGTTCTTC. This chain connects TRBV20-1 to TRBJ2-1; D gene unclear. The germline CDR1 and CDR2 sequences are DFQATT and SNEGSKA (reference sequence). V was cut by 3 bases and J by 7 bases, with 7 bases left in between. The CDR3 consists of 11 residues.

Only a few counts were recorded for this clonotype. The chain combines TRBV12-3 or TRBV12-4 with TRBJ2-7; D is unclear. The CDR3 length is 14 residues. V gave up 1 base and J gave up 7 bases, with 14 bases separating them. In nucleotides, the CDR3 is TGTGCCAGCAGTTTAGTGTCGAGAGCGTGGGAGCAGTACTTC. Amino acids: CASSLVSRAWEQYF.

This rearrangement joins TRBV20-1 to TRBJ2-1, with 10 bases matching TRBD1. V dropped 5 bases and J dropped 3; count of bases not matched to a gene: 10. The germline V gene has CDR1 DFQATT and CDR2 SNEGSKA (reference sequence). This CDR3 has 16 residues. The DNA of the CDR3 is TGCAGTGCTCTGGGGACAGGGGTCCCCGGCTACAATGAGCAGTTCTTC. This gives the protein CSALGTGVPGYNEQFF.

The rearrangement uses TRBV6-5 and TRBJ1-1; 7 nucleotides match TRBD1. The CDR3 runs 16 residues. J was trimmed by 0 bases and V by 1 base; bases with no gene match: 5. The germline V gene has CDR1 MNHEY and CDR2 SVGAGI. The CDR3: CASSYFWTGVNTEAFF. The DNA for the CDR3 is TGTGCCAGCAGTTACTTCTGGACAGGAGTGAACACTGAAGCTTTCTTT.

The V call is TRBV19, the J call TRBJ2-5; TRBD2 matches at 8 bases. Germline CDR1 is LNHDA and CDR2 is SQIVND (reference sequence). This CDR3 spans 17 amino acids. Unmatched junction bases numbered 16, after V lost 5 bases and J lost 5 bases. This CDR3 is CASSLKRENFIRETQYF. In DNA, the CDR3 is TGTGCCAGTAGTCTTAAGCGGGAGAACTTCATCCGGGAGACCCAGTACTTC.

The chain uses TRBV18 and TRBJ2-7, with TRBD1 identical over 10 bases. CDR1 KGHSH and CDR2 LQKENI come from the germline V gene. Trimming cost V 2 bases and J 3 bases; bases outside gene matches: 4. The CDR3 totals 15 residues. DNA of the CDR3: TGTGCCAGCTCACCAGGACAGGGGGGACGCTACGAGCAGTACTTC. It codes for CASSPGQGGRYEQYF.

This clonotype appeared a single time. The chain couples TRBV12-3 or TRBV12-4 to TRBJ2-5, with D unclear. The CDR3 consists of 14 residues. Trimming left V 3 bases short and J 5 bases short, with 13 bases between. CDR3 residues: CASSFGSAPETQYF. The DNA for the CDR3 is TGTGCCAGCAGTTTTGGGTCGGCCCCGGAGACCCAGTACTTC.

This clonotype was counted a single time. This chain uses TRBV20-1 with TRBJ2-2; D possibly corresponds to TRBD2 (6 bases). The CDR3 has 13 amino acids. Germline V lookup: CDR1 DFQATT, CDR2 SNEGSKA (reference sequence). The V end was cut by 3 bases, the J end by 5 bases, with 10 bases between. The CDR3 protein is CSASPSATGELFF. The CDR3 region has the DNA TGCAGTGCTAGCCCTAGCGCAACCGGGGAGCTGTTTTTT.

The J gene is TRBJ1-5, the V gene TRBV28; D remains ambiguous. V shed 6 bases and J shed 3 bases, with 3 bases lying between them. The CDR3 runs 11 residues. In germline, CDR1 is MDHEN, CDR2 SYDVKM. CDR3 sequence: CASRTNQPQHF. The CDR3 nucleotides read TGTGCCAGCAGGACCAATCAGCCCCAGCATTTT.

In this sample, this clonotype turned up a few times. CDR3 protein: CASSTIIYEQYF. The CDR3 region has the DNA TGTGCCAGCAGCACTATTATTTACGAGCAGTACTTC. The genes are TRBV28 and TRBJ2-7; no definite D call. The CDR3 is made up of 12 amino acids. The V end was cut by 6 bases, the J end by 4 bases, with 10 bases between. Germline CDR1 is MDHEN and CDR2 is SYDVKM.

The chain's CDR3 is CASSLRPGEQYF. CDR3 coding DNA: TGTGCCAGCAGCTTGCGGCCGGGCGAGCAGTACTTC. The J gene is TRBJ2-7, the V gene TRBV11-2; no clear D. The CDR3 sequence is 12 residues long. Germline values: CDR1 SGHAT, CDR2 FQNNGV. The V end was cut by 3 bases, the J end by 6 bases, with 9 bases between. The variable domain in full, completed from reference TRBV11-2 and TRBJ2-7, reads EAGVAQSPRYKIIEKRQSVAFWCNPISGHATLYWYQQILGQGPKLLIQFQNNGVVDDSQLPKDRFSAERLKGVDSTLKIQPAKLEDSAVYLCASSLRPGEQYFGPGTRLTVT.

The chain is built from TRBV25-1 and TRBJ2-3, with D perhaps matching TRBD1 (6 bases). This CDR3 has 13 amino acids. Trimming took 7 bases from V and 1 from J, leaving 9 bases between them. Germline CDR1 is MGHDK and CDR2 is SYGVNS. The CDR3 DNA is TGTGCCAGCACCAGACAGGGCACAGATACGCAGTATTTT. Translated: CASTRQGTDTQYF.

This clonotype came up a few times. This chain uses TRBV24-1 with TRBJ1-2; D gene ambiguous. CDR3 length: 14 amino acids. V dropped 4 bases and J dropped 4 bases, with 12 bases sitting between them. From germline, CDR1 is KGHDR and CDR2 SFDVKD. Written as DNA, the CDR3 is TGTGCCACCAGTGAGAGCGGGATGAGCTATGGCTACACCTTC. Translated, it gives CATSESGMSYGYTF.

This clonotype was recorded a few times. The chain links TRBV7-8 to TRBJ1-1; TRBD1 might be the D (5 bases). The ends were cut back, 5 bases at V and 1 base at J, with 8 bases in the middle. Germline V gene lookup returns CDR1 SGHVS and CDR2 FQNEAQ. The CDR3 extends over 13 amino acids. The CDR3 reads CASSEGPNTEAFF. DNA of the CDR3: TGTGCCAGCAGCGAGGGGCCGAACACTGAAGCTTTCTTT.